The clone carrying this T cell receptor (beta chain) was detected ten times or more. Its antigen is not identified. This record belongs to a study of neurological immune-mediated disorders. Synthesis of cDNA was performed by 5'RACE using 10-nucleotide random UMIs. Whenever a sequencing run was performed, it yielded over 190 million TCR-beta sequences from 15-18 subjects. TCRdb called the 5' RACE reads again in MiXCR, with one record for every CDR3 protein. This sample yields around 56,000 distinct CDR3 sequences, of which nearly 25% are seen a single time; about 5% belongs to the top ten. Time point defined: technical triplicate 2. 2 million unsorted PBMCs were stored in RNAlater at -80 °C before RNA extraction. Whole-study findings and limits: HTLV-1-associated myelopathy had the most TCR clonal expansion, and multiple sclerosis had the least, less than healthy controls.

The V segment lost 6 bases and the J segment 4 bases; nucleotides outside the gene matches: 8. Germline lookup yields CDR1 SNHLY and CDR2 FYNNEI. The CDR3 length is 15 residues. This sequence originates from a man aged 55 to 70 with HTLV-1-associated myelopathy (HAM/TSP). Sequenced material: PBMCs. The gene calls are TRBV2 and TRBJ2-5, with TRBD2 identical over 10 bases. The CDR3 loop is CASSPRTSGRETQYF. CDR3 coding DNA: TGTGCCAGCAGCCCCCGGACTAGCGGAAGAGAGACCCAGTACTTC.